The next 28 T cell receptor beta chains were all read from a single sample in a study of CD8 T cells in Susac syndrome. RNA was extracted with the RNeasy kit, and a quantity of roughly 0.5 to 1 ug was reverse transcribed using random hexamers. In TCRdb, the immunoSEQ multiplex PCR reads were re-called with MiXCR into one record per CDR3 protein. In the table there are about 300,000 distinct CDR3 sequences, about 91% of which are singletons. The sequenced sample consisted of CD8+ T cells from PBMCs. The receptors originated from a human donor with multiple sclerosis.

To note about this clonotype: Germline and junction disagree at one end, which may indicate a read error. This chain uses TRBV7-3 with TRBJ2-1, with 8 positions matching TRBD2. CDR3 length equals 15 residues. Germline V CDR1 and CDR2: SGHTA, FQGTGA. For the CDR3, the DNA is TGTGCCAGCAGCATAACTAGCGGACCCTACAATGAGCAGTTCTTC. Translating gives CASSITSGPYNEQFF.

The chain combines TRBV29-1 with TRBJ2-7; possibly TRBD1 for D (6 bases). In germline, CDR1 is SQVTM, CDR2 ANQGSEA. The V gene lost 5 bases and the J gene lost 4 bases, with 12 bases spanning the gap. The CDR3 consists of 12 residues. CDR3 residues: CSVPGAGYEQYF. CDR3 DNA: TGCAGCGTTCCAGGGGCAGGGTACGAGCAGTACTTC.

V is TRBV7-2 and J is TRBJ2-1; D is possibly TRBD2 (6 bases). Germline V gene sequence: CDR1 SGHTA, CDR2 FQGNSA. With 5 bases removed from V and 4 bases from J, the gap between germline ends came to 18 bases. The CDR3 loop spans 16 amino acids. The CDR3 sequence is CASSPQTGTAYNEQFF. CDR3 in DNA: TGTGCCAGCAGCCCCCAGACGGGGACTGCTTACAATGAGCAGTTCTTC.

The chain couples TRBV30 to TRBJ2-7; 10 nucleotides agree with TRBD2. V lost 0 bases, J lost 6 bases, and 14 bases stayed unmatched. This CDR3 has 17 residues. Germline CDR1 is GTSNPN and CDR2 is SVGIG (reference sequence). The CDR3 sequence is CAWSVKAGGPEPPEQYF. The CDR3 bases are TGTGCCTGGAGTGTAAAAGCGGGAGGGCCGGAACCGCCCGAGCAGTACTTC.

The V call is TRBV5-4, the J call TRBJ1-1; no clear D gene. The CDR3 loop spans 13 amino acids. V lost 1 base, J lost 0 bases, and 4 bases lay in between. Germline V gene lookup returns CDR1 SGHNT and CDR2 YYREEE (reference sequence). DNA for the CDR3: TGTGCCAGCAGCTTGTTCCTGAACACTGAAGCTTTCTTT. This sequence encodes CASSLFLNTEAFF. The complete variable domain, with remaining parts taken from reference TRBV5-4 and TRBJ1-1, reads ETGVTQSPTHLIKTRGQQVTLRCSSQSGHNTVSWYQQALGQGPQFIFQYYREEENGRGNFPPRFSGLQFPNYSSELNVNALELDDSALYLCASSLFLNTEAFFGQGTRLTVV.

This chain links TRBV20-1 with TRBJ1-5, with unresolved D. Between the trimmed V and J ends, which lost 6 bases and 2 bases, there was a span of 14 bases. Germline CDR1 DFQATT, CDR2 SNEGSKA (reference sequence). The length of the CDR3 is 14 residues. CDR3 DNA: TGCAGTGCCACGGCGAAAAGACGCAATCAGCCCCAGCATTTT. Translating gives CSATAKRRNQPQHF.

The chain joins TRBV15 to TRBJ2-2; TRBD2 is a possible D gene (6 bases). The germline V and J ends were trimmed by 5 bases and 6 bases, with 16 bases remaining between them. CDR3 length equals 15 residues. The germline V gene has CDR1 LNHNV and CDR2 YYDKDF (reference sequence). CDR3 bases: TGTGCCACCAGCCCCTGGCGGGATACCCCCGGGGAGCTGTTTTTT. This gives the protein CATSPWRDTPGELFF.

The chain links TRBV12-3 or TRBV12-4 to TRBJ2-1, with 10 bases aligning to TRBD2. This CDR3 is 17 amino acids long. Trimming removed 5 bases from V and 8 bases from J; junction bases left unmatched: 15. In nucleotides, the CDR3 is TGTGCCAGCAGTCCTGAGCGGGAGGGCCGGGGTCGCTATGAGCAGTTCTTC. Its protein is CASSPEREGRGRYEQFF.

The CDR3 coding sequence is TGTGCCAGGGACCGGGTTCTAAGCTCCTACGAGCAGTACTTC. This gives the protein CARDRVLSSYEQYF. The chain uses TRBV28 and TRBJ2-7; D is unresolved. This CDR3 has 14 amino acids. Germline CDR1 and CDR2: MDHEN and SYDVKM. The V gene lost 9 bases and the J gene lost 0 bases, with 15 bases spanning the gap.

The chain employs TRBV18 and TRBJ2-1; the D is unclear. Germline values: CDR1 KGHSH, CDR2 LQKENI. The CDR3 totals 15 residues. With 6 bases removed from V and 9 bases from J, the gap between germline ends came to 21 bases. The CDR3 is CASSRSPLLNGEQFF. In DNA form, the CDR3 reads TGTGCCAGCTCCCGGAGCCCTCTTCTGAACGGTGAGCAGTTCTTC.

This chain links TRBV28 with TRBJ2-1; D tentatively fits TRBD1 or TRBD2 (6 bases each). The V end lost 2 bases, the J end lost 8 bases, and 19 bases lay between the germline ends. The CDR3 has 16 residues. CDR1 MDHEN and CDR2 SYDVKM come from the germline V gene. The CDR3, as DNA: TGTGCCAGCAGTTTACTGGTCCAGGGGCGGGGAGATGAGCAGTTCTTC. It translates to CASSLLVQGRGDEQFF.

The J gene is TRBJ2-2, the V gene TRBV12-3 or TRBV12-4; D ambiguous. V lost 6 bases and J lost 4, with 12 bases in between. The CDR3 runs to 14 residues. For the CDR3, the DNA is TGTGCCAGCAGCCGCCTAGAAGGCACCGGGGAGCTGTTTTTT. This encodes CASSRLEGTGELFF.

This rearrangement joins TRBV27 to TRBJ1-2, with 7 nucleotides matching TRBD1. J gave up 3 bases and V 5 bases, and 3 bases lay outside the gene matches. This CDR3 region has 13 residues. Germline V lookup: CDR1 MNHEY, CDR2 SMNVEV (reference sequence). The CDR3 DNA sequence: TGTGCCAGCAGTCCCGGGACAGACTATGGCTACACCTTC. Its translation: CASSPGTDYGYTF.

V gene TRBV6-1 combines with J gene TRBJ2-1, with 9 bases identical to TRBD2. Germline-derived CDR1 and CDR2 are MNHNS and SASEGT. The CDR3 sequence is 20 residues long. The J segment lost 5 bases and the V segment lost 4 bases, leaving 21 bases of the junction unmatched. The CDR3, as DNA: TGTGCCAGCAGTGCCAGAATGGGGGAATTCAGCGGGGGGTCTAACAATGAGCAGTTCTTC. Its protein is CASSARMGEFSGGSNNEQFF.

The chain uses TRBV3-1 and TRBJ2-3; D unresolved. This CDR3 comprises 15 residues. CDR1 LGHDT and CDR2 YNNKEL come from the germline V gene (reference sequence). V was shortened by 0 bases and J by 2 bases, with 9 bases between the two germline ends. The CDR3 here is CASSQDEGPTDTQYF. Written as DNA, the CDR3 is TGTGCCAGCAGCCAAGATGAAGGGCCCACAGATACGCAGTATTTT.

V is TRBV2 and J is TRBJ2-5; D gene uncertain. V lost 1 base, J lost 5 bases, and 2 bases lay in between. CDR1 and CDR2 (germline): SNHLY, FYNNEI. The CDR3 sequence is 11 residues long. CDR3 nucleotide sequence: TGTGCCAGCAGTGAAGGGGAGACCCAGTACTTC. Translated, it gives CASSEGETQYF.

In nucleotides, the CDR3 is TGCGCCAGCAGCCAAGGTCACGACCGAGTCAACTATGGCTACACCTTC. Its protein product is CASSQGHDRVNYGYTF. The chain couples TRBV4-3 to TRBJ1-2; D ambiguous. V lost 1 base, J lost 2 bases, and 14 bases lay in between. CDR3 length: 16 amino acids. CDR1 is LGHNA, CDR2 YSLEER, per germline.

CDR3 loop: CSAPQEGTEAFF. CDR3 nucleotide sequence: TGCAGTGCTCCTCAGGAGGGCACTGAAGCTTTCTTT. The J gene is TRBJ1-1, the V gene TRBV20-1; D unclear. The CDR3 consists of 12 residues. Germline V gene lookup returns CDR1 DFQATT and CDR2 SNEGSKA (reference sequence). With 5 bases removed from V and 4 bases from J, the gap between germline ends came to 11 bases.

This chain joins TRBV28 and TRBJ2-2; TRBD2 matches at 12 bases. This CDR3 comprises 15 residues. The trim removed 6 bases at V and 5 bases at J, leaving 4 bases unmatched. From germline, CDR1 is MDHEN and CDR2 SYDVKM. The CDR3 nucleotides read TGTGCCAGCAGACTAGCGGGAGGACAAACCGGGGAGCTGTTTTTT. It yields the protein CASRLAGGQTGELFF.

This clonotype came up once. The rearrangement joins TRBV12-3 or TRBV12-4 to TRBJ2-5; weak D call: TRBD2 (6 bases). The CDR3 is 19 residues long. Trimming cost V 6 bases and J 2 bases, with 28 bases left between them. The CDR3 nucleotides read TGTGCCAGCAGCCAATACGGAGGGCTCCTTCCCTATGATCAAGAGACCCAGTACTTC. It encodes CASSQYGGLLPYDQETQYF.

The chain uses TRBV13 and TRBJ1-2; 8 bases fit TRBD1. Trimming took 5 bases from V and 3 from J; bases not matched to a gene: 5. The germline CDR1 and CDR2 sequences are PRHDT and FYEKMQ (reference sequence). The CDR3 is made up of 14 amino acids. The CDR3 loop reads CASSHGTGDYGYTF. CDR3 in DNA: TGTGCCAGCAGCCACGGGACAGGAGACTATGGCTACACCTTC.

This chain joins TRBV28 and TRBJ2-7, with D tentatively TRBD2 (6 bases). The CDR3 is 12 amino acids. V was shortened by 2 bases and J by 6 bases, with 8 bases between the two germline ends. CDR1 MDHEN and CDR2 SYDVKM come from the germline V gene. The CDR3 protein is CASSLTGGEQYF. The CDR3 DNA follows: TGTGCCAGCAGTTTAACCGGGGGCGAGCAGTACTTC.

The gene calls are TRBV28 and TRBJ2-7; unclear D gene. V dropped 3 bases and J dropped 4 bases, with 10 bases sitting between them. The CDR3 has 13 amino acids. Germline V gene data show CDR1 as MDHEN and CDR2 as SYDVKM. The CDR3 region is CASSFKILYEQYF. Written as DNA, the CDR3 is TGTGCCAGCAGTTTCAAGATTCTATACGAGCAGTACTTC.

The V gene is TRBV29-1, the J gene TRBJ2-3; 8 nucleotides line up with TRBD1. CDR3 size: 13 residues. The ends lost 7 bases at V and 2 bases at J; junction bases unmatched: 5. The germline V gene encodes CDR1 SQVTM and CDR2 ANQGSEA. For the CDR3, the DNA is TGCAGCGCTTCAGGGGGCGTCACAGATACGCAGTATTTT. Protein sequence: CSASGGVTDTQYF.

This chain connects TRBV6-2 or TRBV6-3 to TRBJ1-5, with TRBD1 identical over 8 bases. Germline V gene data show CDR1 as MNHEY and CDR2 as SVGEGT. With 3 bases clipped from V and 7 bases from J, the junction kept 5 bases outside the gene matches. This CDR3 is 14 amino acids long. The CDR3 DNA reads TGTGCCAGCAGTTATCAGGGGGCCGGGCAGCCCCAGCATTTT. This encodes CASSYQGAGQPQHF.

V usage is TRBV4-3 and J usage is TRBJ2-7, with 10 nucleotides matching TRBD2. Germline trimming cut 2 bases from V and 3 bases from J; bases unmatched to any gene: 4. The length of the CDR3 is 15 residues. The V gene's germline CDR1 is LGHNA and CDR2 YSLEER. The CDR3 DNA reads as TGCGCCAGCAGCCAATCTAGCGGGAGAAGCTACGAGCAGTACTTC. This gives the protein CASSQSSGRSYEQYF.

This rearrangement joins TRBV29-1 to TRBJ2-5, with TRBD2 matching over 12 bases. The junction had 6 bases not matched to a gene; V was cut back by 6 bases and J by 1 base. This CDR3 is built from 15 residues. Germline V gene sequence: CDR1 SQVTM, CDR2 ANQGSEA. Here the CDR3 reads CSVGRTSGTQETQYF. CDR3 in DNA: TGCAGCGTGGGAAGGACTAGCGGGACCCAAGAGACCCAGTACTTC. Using reference TRBV29-1 and TRBJ2-5 for the parts outside the CDR3, the full variable domain is SAVISQKPSRDICQRGTSLTIQCQVDSQVTMMFWYRQQPGQSLTLIATANQGSEATYESGFVIDKFPISRPNLTFSTLTVSNMSPEDSSIYLCSVGRTSGTQETQYFGPGTRLLVL.

The CDR3 DNA follows: TGCAGTGCTAGAGATCGGGGCCCGAATGAGCAGTTCTTC. This gives the protein CSARDRGPNEQFF. The chain combines TRBV20-1 with TRBJ2-1, with D possibly called TRBD1 or TRBD2 (5 bases each). Trimming shortened V by 0 bases and J by 7 bases, and 10 bases separated the two germline ends. CDR1 is DFQATT, CDR2 SNEGSKA, per germline (reference sequence). The CDR3 has 13 amino acids.